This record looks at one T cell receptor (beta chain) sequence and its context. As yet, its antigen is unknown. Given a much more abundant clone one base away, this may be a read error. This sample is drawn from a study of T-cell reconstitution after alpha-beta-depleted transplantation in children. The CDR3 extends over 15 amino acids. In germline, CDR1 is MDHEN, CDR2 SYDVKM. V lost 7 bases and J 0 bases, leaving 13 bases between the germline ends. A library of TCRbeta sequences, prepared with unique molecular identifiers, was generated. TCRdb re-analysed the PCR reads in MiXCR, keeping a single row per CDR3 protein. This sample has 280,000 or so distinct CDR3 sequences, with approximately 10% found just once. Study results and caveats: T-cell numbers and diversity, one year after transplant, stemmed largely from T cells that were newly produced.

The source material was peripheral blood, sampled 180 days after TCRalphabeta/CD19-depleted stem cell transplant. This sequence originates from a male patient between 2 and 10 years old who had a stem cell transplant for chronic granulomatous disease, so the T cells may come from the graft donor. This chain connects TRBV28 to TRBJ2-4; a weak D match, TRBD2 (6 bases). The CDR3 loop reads CASMGGELAKNIQYF. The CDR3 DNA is TGTGCCAGCATGGGGGGTGAACTAGCCAAAAACATTCAGTACTTC.